This entry is about one T cell receptor beta chain. This clonotype was observed at least ten times. This clone's antigen is unknown. No quality values exist for individual bases; no much larger clone is one base distant. The method was PCR. Sequencing instrument: Illumina HiSeq 4000. Bulk TCR libraries were prepared as previously described, using TCR primers listed in Table S5. The Qiagen AllPrep DNA/RNA kit was used to purify total RNA. Before analysis, reads from multiple sequencing runs of the same library were pooled. The authors processed their data as follows. Reads were retained only if an exact TCR constant sequence was present, and the retained reads were trimmed to 150 nt and grouped according to their 12-nt molecular barcodes. Within each barcode group, reads were sub-clustered at a 15% Levenshtein threshold, and quality-weighted consensus sequences were built per RNA molecule. Non-functional sequences were filtered out, along with any lower-count sequence sitting one edit away from another sequence. On the basis of fitting two negative binomial distributions, barcode sub-clusters with fewer than 20% of the maximum read count were discarded. Through fastp at Q25 and MiXCR, TCRdb rebuilt clones from the public reads, retaining in-frame beta chains. Identical CDR3 proteins give one entry, which carries the most common genes and DNA. TCRdb's processing, not the authors' own work, is the source of the V and J calls. This sample holds 50,000 to 70,000 distinct CDR3 sequences; under 20% were observed only once. Less than 2% of the sample goes to the ten largest clones.

Libraries of naive CD8 T cells were built from approximately 20,000 to 1,000,000 sorted cells, with 10%, 30% or 50% of the purified RNA used. On a BD FACSAria II, naive CD8 T cells were FACS-sorted as CD8+CD4-CCR7+CD45RA+ and collected into RLT Plus buffer. Detection sensitivity was tested by spiking Jurkat RNA equal to roughly nine TCR copies' worth into samples containing roughly 19,000-1,100,000 naive CD8 T cells. Enrichment of CD8 T cells was done with RosetteSep CD8+ T Cell Enrichment Cocktail plus Ficoll-Paque, and ACK red cell lysis came afterward. These data come from a study of molecular identifiers for immune sequencing clone quantification (dated by TCRdb to the late 2010s). Some background on the complete study: For a replicate experiment, the RNA from either 20,000 or 100,000 naive CD8 T cells was divided into five aliquots, and four of those aliquots went on to sequencing. CD8 T cells were used in a methods study to benchmark molecular-identifier clustering-based TCR repertoire sequencing (MIDCIRS) and TCR RNA copy counting.

Overall study outcomes, separate from this receptor: When barcode sub-clustering was not used, chimeric consensus sequences inflated TCR diversity, with chimeras reaching as high as 47%. In CMV-specific effector cells, over 98% of molecules were held by clones above 20 RNA copies, whereas under 1% of molecules were held by such clones in naive cells. Even against a background of one million naive CD8 T cells, spiked-in Jurkat TCR RNA amounting to a single cell's worth was reported to be detectable. Highly expanded clone sizes could be underestimated because identical TCR molecules may share a barcode. Modeling indicated about 3 TCR RNA copies recovered per cell, compared with around 10 by digital PCR, which implies a capture efficiency of about 27%. The naive libraries included spiked-in Jurkat TCR RNA (roughly nine copies' worth), and this Jurkat TCR RNA is not part of the donor repertoire.

The CDR3 holds 13 amino acids from the cysteine to the phenylalanine. The CDR3 DNA has 39 bases and is translated from base 1. V lost 5 bases and J lost 7 bases; the stretch between them is 15 bases long. Per the germline V gene (reference sequence), SEHNR is the CDR1 and FQNEAQ is the CDR2. The TCR was taken from a human donor in good health. Some libraries in this study had Jurkat cell RNA spiked in. Sequenced material: naive CD8+ T cells from blood, with Jurkat cell RNA spiked in. According to the study, the label for this sample's cell subset or site signals: FACS-sorted CD8+CD4-CCR7+CD45RA+ naive T cells. The rearrangement joined TRBV7-9 to TRBJ2-7, and TRBD2 may be the D gene, going by 6 matching bases. The nucleotides read TGTGCCAGCAGCACATGGGACTCCGGGGAGCAGTACTTC. It translates as CASSTWDSGEQYF.